This entry concerns a single T cell receptor beta chain. These data belong to a study of T cell changes during pregnancy in multiple sclerosis. Germline CDR1 LNHDA, CDR2 SQIVND (reference sequence). The V gene lost 0 bases and the J gene lost 9 bases, with 15 bases spanning the gap. The CDR3 is 15 amino acids. Clones were sequenced by immunoSEQ multiplex PCR, and TCRdb holds only the in-frame ones, with some missing. The top ten clones hold approximately 1.7% of a sample with about 39,000 clones, about 95% of them seen once. This sequence was found in a female donor with multiple sclerosis, enrolled in a pregnancy study. Specimen: peripheral blood, collected in the third trimester of pregnancy. V is TRBV19 and J is TRBJ1-5; the D gene is possibly TRBD1 (5 bases). DNA for the CDR3: TGTGCCAGTAGTATAGATCGGTTTAGGGGCCGGCCCCAGCATTTT. It encodes CASSIDRFRGRPQHF.